This T cell receptor beta chain is from a study of CD8 T cells in ankylosing spondylitis (dated by TCRdb to about 2017). The study in broad terms: The study profiled T cell receptor beta repertoires in healthy donors and ankylosing spondylitis patients to find disease-linked TCR variants. The full study cohort was made up of approximately 24 ankylosing spondylitis patients and fewer than 120 healthy donors. Peripheral blood was sampled, and synovial fluid was additionally collected from ankylosing spondylitis patients. Beyond this particular receptor, the publication reports: The disease-linked clones had a CD8+ phenotype and were found at relatively low frequencies in peripheral blood. Some motif variants were previously reported in synovial fluid and blood of reactive arthritis patients, suggesting common disease-initiation mechanisms. A TCR beta motif made up of several highly homologous amino acid variants appeared to be characteristic of blood from ankylosing spondylitis patients. The disease-linked clones were reported to be significantly enriched in matched synovial fluid samples from ankylosing spondylitis patients.

Instrument used: Illumina HiSeq 2500. TCR beta libraries were prepared by quantitative 5'-RACE with molecular barcodes. For the original study's pipeline: A new computational method based on a probabilistic model of VDJ rearrangement was used to identify disease-linked TCR variants. Starting from the raw public reads, TCRdb applied fastp trimming at Q25, assembled clones with MiXCR and retained in-frame beta chains. Identical CDR3 proteins give one entry, which carries the most common genes and DNA. TCRdb's processing, not the authors', yielded these V and J calls. In this sample the table shows 250,000 or so distinct CDR3 sequences, about 10% of which occur a single time. The biggest ten clones account for 2.6% of the sample. This clonotype has a count of ten or more. The target of this receptor is not known. There are no base qualities to consult, and no much larger clone falls within one base. The TCR originated in a male donor with ankylosing spondylitis or in good health (not recorded which). Sequenced material: blood, either unsorted or a sorted T cell fraction (not recorded which).

The base sequence is TGCGCCAGCAGCCCGTGGACTAGCGACAATGAGCAGTTCTTC. It specifies CASSPWTSDNEQFF. This chain is built from TRBV5-1 and TRBJ2-1, with TRBD2 matching 9 junction bases. The CDR1 and CDR2 encoded by the germline V gene are SGHRS and YFSETQ. The CDR3 numbers 14 residues from cysteine through phenylalanine. The entry retains the CDR3 DNA only, 42 bases that are in frame from base 1. V and J are trimmed by 4 bases and 5 bases, and the gene matches miss 4 bases of the junction.